One and the same sample provided the 4 T cell receptor beta chains below, sequenced in a study of T cell repertoires in cytomegalovirus infection. TCRdb reanalysed the reads using MiXCR and keeps one entry per CDR3 protein. In the table there are about 260,000 distinct CDR3 sequences, roughly an eighth of which are singletons. Sequenced input: PBMCs. The receptors derive from a human donor in good health (CMV status not recorded). Some clones in this sample may be carry-over from other donors' samples.

This clonotype was seen only a few times. The J gene is TRBJ2-1, the V gene TRBV20-1; D gene unclear. V was clipped by 1 base and J by 5 bases, with 9 bases between them. Germline CDR1 is DFQATT and CDR2 is SNEGSKA (reference sequence). The length of the CDR3 is 13 residues. DNA for the CDR3: TGCAGTGCTAGAGCGACGGATCACAATGAGCAGTTCTTC. It specifies CSARATDHNEQFF.

DNA of the CDR3: TGTGCCATCAACGGGGACAGGGGAGAGACCCAGTACTTC. Translation gives CAINGDRGETQYF. The chain employs TRBV10-3 and TRBJ2-5; 10 nucleotides agree with TRBD1. J lost 4 bases, V lost 7 bases, and 3 bases had no gene match. The CDR3 is made up of 13 amino acids. Germline values: CDR1 ENHRY, CDR2 SYGVKD.

This clonotype has a handful of counts. The V and J genes are TRBV29-1 and TRBJ2-5; D assignment may be TRBD1 or TRBD2 (5 bases each). The CDR3 consists of 12 residues. Trimming took off 4 bases at V and 5 bases at J, with 11 bases between the two ends. The germline V gene encodes CDR1 SQVTM and CDR2 ANQGSEA. CDR3 nucleotides: TGCAGCGTTGTGTCGGGGCCGGAGACCCAGTACTTC. The encoded protein is CSVVSGPETQYF.

In its sample, this clonotype was seen many times. The genes are TRBV7-6 and TRBJ2-2, with TRBD2 identical over 14 bases. The CDR3 runs 16 residues. Germline V gives CDR1 SGHVS, CDR2 FNYEAQ. V lost 5 bases, J lost 5 bases, and 4 bases stayed unmatched. This chain's CDR3 is CASSPGLAGVTGELFF. The CDR3 coding sequence is TGTGCCAGCAGCCCGGGACTAGCGGGAGTTACCGGGGAGCTGTTTTTT.